This entry lists 3 T cell receptor beta chains sequenced from one sample in a study of blood T cells in healthy people across ages. Alongside a J-beta primer mix, a sample-barcoded 5' primer served in a second PCR lasting about 7 to 12 cycles. Via MiXCR, TCRdb re-called the 5' RACE reads, giving one row per CDR3 protein. The data show 1.5 million to 1.9 million distinct CDR3 sequences, about 45% seen once. Specimen: blood. All receptors derive from a woman aged 18-29 years in good health.

The chain carries TRBV5-1 and TRBJ1-1; perhaps TRBD1 as D (6 bases). CDR3 length: 15 amino acids. From germline, CDR1 is SGHRS and CDR2 YFSETQ. The ends were cut back, 0 bases at V and 0 bases at J, with 9 bases in the middle. CDR3: CASSLVGGVNTEAFF. For the CDR3, the DNA is TGCGCCAGCAGCTTGGTTGGGGGCGTGAACACTGAAGCTTTCTTT.

The genes are TRBV7-9 and TRBJ2-7; D ambiguous. V was cut by 2 bases and J by 7 bases, with 12 bases left in between. CDR1 and CDR2 (germline): SEHNR, FQNEAQ (reference sequence). CDR3 size: 13 residues. The CDR3 DNA sequence: TGTGCCAGCAGCTTACTCCAGGTGTCTGAGCAGTACTTC. Its translation: CASSLLQVSEQYF.

V usage is TRBV9 and J usage is TRBJ2-5; 7 bases align to TRBD2. Germline CDR1 and CDR2: SGDLS and YYNGEE. The ends lost 3 bases at V and 11 bases at J; junction bases unmatched: 22. The CDR3 length is 17 residues. The CDR3 DNA sequence: TGTGCCAGCAGCGCCAGCCTTAGTAGCGGGCGGAGGGATGAGCAGTACTTC. This encodes CASSASLSSGRRDEQYF.